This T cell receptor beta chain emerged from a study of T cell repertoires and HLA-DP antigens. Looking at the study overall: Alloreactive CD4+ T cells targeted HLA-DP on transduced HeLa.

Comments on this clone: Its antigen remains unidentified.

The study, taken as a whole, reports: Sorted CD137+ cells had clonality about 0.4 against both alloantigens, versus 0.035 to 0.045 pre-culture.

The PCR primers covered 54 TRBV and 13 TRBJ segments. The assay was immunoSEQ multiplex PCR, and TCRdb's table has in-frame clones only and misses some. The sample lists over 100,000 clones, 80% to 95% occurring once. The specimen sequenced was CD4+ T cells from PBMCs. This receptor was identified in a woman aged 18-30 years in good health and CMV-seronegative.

CDR3 DNA sequence: TGCGCCAGCAGCTTCCGGGGGCCCACCTACAATGAGCAGTTCTTC. It encodes CASSFRGPTYNEQFF. J is TRBJ2-1 and V is TRBV5-1; D assignment may be TRBD1 or TRBD2 (6 bases each). Per germline, CDR1 SGHRS and CDR2 YFSETQ. Trimming shortened V by 2 bases and J by 2 bases, and 11 bases separated the two germline ends. The CDR3 is made up of 15 amino acids.